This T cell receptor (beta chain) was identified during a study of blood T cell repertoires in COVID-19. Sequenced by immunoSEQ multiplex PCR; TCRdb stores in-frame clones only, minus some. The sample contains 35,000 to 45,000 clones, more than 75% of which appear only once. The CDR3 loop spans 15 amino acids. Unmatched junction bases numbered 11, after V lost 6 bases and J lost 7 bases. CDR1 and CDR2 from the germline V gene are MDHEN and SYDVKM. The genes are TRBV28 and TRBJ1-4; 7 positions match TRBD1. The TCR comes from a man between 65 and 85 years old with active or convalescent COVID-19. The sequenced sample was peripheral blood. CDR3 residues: CASRKIQGGSEKLFF. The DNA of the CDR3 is TGTGCCAGCAGGAAAATCCAGGGGGGTAGTGAAAAACTGTTTTTT.